The entry below describes one T cell receptor beta chain. Its antigen is still unknown. This sample is drawn from a study of T-cell reconstitution after alpha-beta-depleted transplantation in children. Findings and caveats of the study: Several hundred rapidly expanded clones from non-depleted graft cells reportedly supplied alpha-beta T cells about two months post-transplant. Some patients' high day-60 TCRbeta diversity was attributed to recipient cells surviving conditioning. T-cell counts and diversity at one year following transplant were attributed mainly to newly produced T cells.

Preparation of the TCRbeta library was carried out with unique molecular identifiers. TCRdb itself ran the PCR reads through MiXCR, one entry per CDR3 protein. The repertoire holds 250,000 to 400,000 distinct CDR3 sequences, around 25% seen once, with approximately 9.9% in the top ten. The V end lost 6 bases, the J end lost 6 bases, and 9 bases lay between the germline ends. CDR3 length equals 12 residues. This chain connects TRBV12-3 or TRBV12-4 to TRBJ2-1; D ambiguous. This sequence originates from a male patient between 10 and 17 years old who had a stem cell transplant for acute lymphoblastic leukemia, so the T cells may come from the graft donor. The sequencing here drew on PBMCs, mostly from graft donor cells, taken 180 days after TCRalphabeta/CD19-depleted stem cell transplant. CDR3 sequence reads: CASSPRSNEQFF. The CDR3 DNA is TGTGCCAGCAGCCCTAGGAGCAATGAGCAGTTCTTC.